Below are 4 T cell receptor beta chains sequenced from a single sample in a study of shared clonotypes between healthy human individuals. This table comes from immunoSEQ multiplex PCR, and its TCRdb copy is limited to in-frame clones, with some not included. The sample shows approximately 98,000 clones, around 65% of them seen only once. Material: memory CD8+ T cells sorted from blood. The sample's subset: CD45RO+ cells pooled with CCR7-negative TemRA cells. The receptor set was obtained from a woman aged 25-40 years in good health.

J is TRBJ2-6 and V is TRBV18; perhaps TRBD2 as D (6 bases). Trimming took 4 bases from V and 0 from J, leaving 13 bases between them. The germline V gene encodes CDR1 KGHSH and CDR2 LQKENI. The CDR3 extends over 17 amino acids. The CDR3 nucleotides read TGTGCCAGCTCACGGGGGGACGGCCGCTCTGGGGCCAACGTCCTGACTTTC. Residues: CASSRGDGRSGANVLTF.

The chain employs TRBV4-1 and TRBJ1-1; TRBD1 might be the D (5 bases). Germline V lookup: CDR1 MGHRA, CDR2 YSYEKL. Trimming removed 6 bases at V and 0 bases at J, with 5 bases between. CDR3 size: 12 residues. The CDR3 is CASRDMNTEAFF. The DNA for the CDR3 is TGCGCCAGCAGGGACATGAACACTGAAGCTTTCTTT.

This clone was observed a single time. The rearrangement joins TRBV2 to TRBJ2-7, with 14 nucleotides matching TRBD2. V lost 8 bases, J lost 7 bases, and 10 bases stayed unmatched. The germline CDR1 and CDR2 sequences are SNHLY and FYNNEI. This CDR3 has 15 residues. CDR3: CASGPGTSGSQEQYF. CDR3 nucleotide sequence: TGTGCCAGCGGCCCCGGGACTAGCGGGAGTCAAGAGCAGTACTTC.

The chain links TRBV19 to TRBJ2-3; tentative D call: TRBD2 (5 bases). The CDR3 sequence is 16 residues long. Germline loops: CDR1 LNHDA, CDR2 SQIVND (reference sequence). Between the trimmed V and J ends, which lost 2 bases and 1 base, there was a span of 13 bases. CDR3 sequence: CASSINVRRRTDTQYF. The CDR3 DNA is TGTGCCAGTAGTATAAATGTAAGGAGGCGCACAGATACGCAGTATTTT. Full variable domain (rest looked up from reference TRBV19 and TRBJ2-3): DGGITQSPKYLFRKEGQNVTLSCEQNLNHDAMYWYRQDPGQGLRLIYYSQIVNDFQKGDIAEGYSVSREKKESFPLTVTSAQKNPTAFYLCASSINVRRRTDTQYFGPGTRLTVL.